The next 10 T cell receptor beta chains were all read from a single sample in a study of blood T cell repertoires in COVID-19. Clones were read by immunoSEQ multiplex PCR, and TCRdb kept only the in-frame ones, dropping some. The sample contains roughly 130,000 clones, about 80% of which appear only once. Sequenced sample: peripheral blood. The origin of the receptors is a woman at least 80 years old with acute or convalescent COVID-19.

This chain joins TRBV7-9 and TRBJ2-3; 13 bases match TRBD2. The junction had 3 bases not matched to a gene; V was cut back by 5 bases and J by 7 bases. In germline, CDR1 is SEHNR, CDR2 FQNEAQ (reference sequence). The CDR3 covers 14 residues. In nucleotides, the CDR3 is TGTGCCAGCAGCCCGGGACTAGCGGGGAATACGCAGTATTTT. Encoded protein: CASSPGLAGNTQYF.

The chain's CDR3 is CASSPSPGTGPGSNEQFF. DNA of the CDR3: TGTGCCAGCAGCCCTAGTCCCGGGACAGGCCCGGGGTCCAATGAGCAGTTCTTC. The chain combines TRBV7-9 with TRBJ2-1, with 8 bases identical to TRBD1. Germline CDR1 and CDR2: SEHNR and FQNEAQ (reference sequence). Germline trimming cut 5 bases from V and 6 bases from J; bases unmatched to any gene: 18. This CDR3 contains 18 residues. The full variable domain, with the rest looked up from reference TRBV7-9 and TRBJ2-1, is DTGVSQNPRHKITKRGQNVTFRCDPISEHNRLYWYRQTLGQGPEFLTYFQNEAQLEKSRLLSDRFSAERPKGSFSTLEIQRTEQGDSAMYLCASSPSPGTGPGSNEQFFGPGTRLTVL.

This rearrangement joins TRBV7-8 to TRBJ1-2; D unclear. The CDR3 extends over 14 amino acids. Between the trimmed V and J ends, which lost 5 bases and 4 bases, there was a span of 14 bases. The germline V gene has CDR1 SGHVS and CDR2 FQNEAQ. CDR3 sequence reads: CASSPERSLYGYTF. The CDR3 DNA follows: TGTGCCAGCAGCCCGGAACGGAGCCTCTATGGCTACACCTTC.

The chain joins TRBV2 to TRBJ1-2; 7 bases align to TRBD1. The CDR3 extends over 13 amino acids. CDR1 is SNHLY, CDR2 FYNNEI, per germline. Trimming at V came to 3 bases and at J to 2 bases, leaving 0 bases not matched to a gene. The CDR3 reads CASSDRGNYGYTF. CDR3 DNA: TGTGCCAGCAGTGACAGGGGGAACTATGGCTACACCTTC. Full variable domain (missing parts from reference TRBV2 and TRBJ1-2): EPEVTQTPSHQVTQMGQEVILRCVPISNHLYFYWYRQILGQKVEFLVSFYNNEISEKSEIFDDQFSVERPDGSNFTLKIRSTKLEDSAMYFCASSDRGNYGYTFGSGTRLTVV.

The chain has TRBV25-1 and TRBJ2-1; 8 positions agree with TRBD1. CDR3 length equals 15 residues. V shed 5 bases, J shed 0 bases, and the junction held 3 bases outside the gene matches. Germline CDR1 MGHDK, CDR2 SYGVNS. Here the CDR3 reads CASSPDRGSYNEQFF. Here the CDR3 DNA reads TGTGCCAGCAGTCCTGACAGGGGCTCCTACAATGAGCAGTTCTTC.

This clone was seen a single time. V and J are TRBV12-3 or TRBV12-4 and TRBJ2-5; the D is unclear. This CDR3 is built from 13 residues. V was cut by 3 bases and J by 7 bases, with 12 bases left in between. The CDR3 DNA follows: TGTGCCAGCAGTTTTGGCCCGACGGGGACCCAGTACTTC. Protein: CASSFGPTGTQYF.

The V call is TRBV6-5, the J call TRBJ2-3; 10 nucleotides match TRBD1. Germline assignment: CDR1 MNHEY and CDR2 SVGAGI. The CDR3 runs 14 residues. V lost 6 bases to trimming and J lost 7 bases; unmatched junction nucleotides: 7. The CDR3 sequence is CASRSTGGMNTQYF. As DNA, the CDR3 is TGTGCCAGCAGATCGACAGGGGGCATGAATACGCAGTATTTT.

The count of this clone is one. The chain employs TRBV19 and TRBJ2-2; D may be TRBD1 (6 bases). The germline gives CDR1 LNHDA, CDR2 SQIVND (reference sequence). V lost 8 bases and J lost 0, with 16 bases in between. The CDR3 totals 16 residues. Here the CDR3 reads CASFRRTAPNTGELFF. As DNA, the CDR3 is TGTGCCAGTTTCAGGCGGACAGCCCCGAACACCGGGGAGCTGTTTTTT.

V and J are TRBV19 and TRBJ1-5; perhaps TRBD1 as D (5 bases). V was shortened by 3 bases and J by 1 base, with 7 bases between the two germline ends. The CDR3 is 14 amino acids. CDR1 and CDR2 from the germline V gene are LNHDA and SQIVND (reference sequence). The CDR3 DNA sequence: TGTGCCAGTAGTATTAGGGGAAGCAATCAGCCCCAGCATTTT. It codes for CASSIRGSNQPQHF.

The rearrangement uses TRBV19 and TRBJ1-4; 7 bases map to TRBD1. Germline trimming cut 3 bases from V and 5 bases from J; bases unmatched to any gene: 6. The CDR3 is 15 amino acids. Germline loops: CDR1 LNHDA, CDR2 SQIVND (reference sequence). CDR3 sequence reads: CASSISGTENEKLFF. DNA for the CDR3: TGTGCCAGTAGTATCTCTGGGACAGAGAATGAAAAACTGTTTTTT.